The 24 T cell receptor beta chains reported below all come from one sample, sequenced in a study of blood T cell repertoires in COVID-19. Assay: immunoSEQ multiplex PCR; the TCRdb copy retains only in-frame clones and omits some. This table has some 160,000 clones, around 84% appearing once. Sequencing was done on a sample of peripheral blood. The receptor source for this set is a woman older than 75 with COVID-19, enrolled during active disease.

The chain is built from TRBV29-1 and TRBJ2-1; 7 nucleotides agree with TRBD1. The J segment lost 4 bases and the V segment lost 6 bases, leaving 3 bases of the junction unmatched. This CDR3 spans 12 amino acids. The germline gives CDR1 SQVTM, CDR2 ANQGSEA. CDR3 sequence: CSVPQGYNEQFF. Here the CDR3 DNA reads TGCAGCGTACCACAGGGGTACAATGAGCAGTTCTTC.

The chain couples TRBV19 to TRBJ1-2, with TRBD1 matching 8 bases. The CDR3 is made up of 14 amino acids. CDR1 and CDR2 from the germline V gene are LNHDA and SQIVND (reference sequence). Losses at the gene ends were 7 bases for V and 3 bases for J; bases not matched to a gene: 7. The chain's CDR3 is CASIATGEDYGYTF. The CDR3 bases are TGTGCCAGTATCGCGACAGGGGAAGACTATGGCTACACCTTC.

This clone showed up just once. This chain's CDR3 is CASSLAGSKTDTQYF. The DNA for the CDR3 is TGTGCCAGTAGCCTAGCGGGGTCAAAAACAGATACGCAGTATTTT. J is TRBJ2-3 and V is TRBV19; 9 bases match TRBD2. The junction had 7 bases not matched to a gene; V was cut back by 6 bases and J by 3 bases. CDR3 length: 15 residues. Germline CDR1 is LNHDA and CDR2 is SQIVND (reference sequence). The whole variable domain, filled in from reference TRBV19 and TRBJ2-3, reads DGGITQSPKYLFRKEGQNVTLSCEQNLNHDAMYWYRQDPGQGLRLIYYSQIVNDFQKGDIAEGYSVSREKKESFPLTVTSAQKNPTAFYLCASSLAGSKTDTQYFGPGTRLTVL.

The chain joins TRBV6-5 to TRBJ1-1; 9 positions match TRBD1. The J segment lost 5 bases and the V segment lost 0 bases, leaving 4 bases of the junction unmatched. The V gene's germline CDR1 is MNHEY and CDR2 SVGAGI. The CDR3 runs 15 residues. CDR3 protein: CASSYSDRGGTEAFF. Here the CDR3 DNA reads TGTGCCAGCAGTTACTCGGACAGGGGAGGAACTGAAGCTTTCTTT.

The chain uses TRBV4-2 and TRBJ2-7; D call uncertain. This CDR3 comprises 13 residues. Between the trimmed V and J ends, which lost 2 bases and 0 bases, there was a span of 5 bases. Germline V gene data show CDR1 as LGHNA and CDR2 as YNFKEQ. The CDR3 spells CASSQLASYEQYF. The CDR3 region has the DNA TGTGCCAGCAGCCAACTGGCCTCCTACGAGCAGTACTTC.

The J gene is TRBJ2-5, the V gene TRBV2; tentatively, D is TRBD1 (6 bases). Deletions cut 0 bases from V and 7 bases from J, with 15 bases between. CDR1 is SNHLY and CDR2 is FYNNEI in the germline V gene. The CDR3 is 15 amino acids. In DNA form, the CDR3 reads TGTGCCAGCAGTGAAGCCGGAACAGGGTTGGCGACCCAGTACTTC. This codes for CASSEAGTGLATQYF.

The chain couples TRBV4-1 to TRBJ2-1, with 9 bases matching TRBD2. Germline V gene sequence: CDR1 MGHRA, CDR2 YSYEKL. The CDR3 has 16 amino acids. The ends lost 5 bases at V and 3 bases at J; junction bases unmatched: 8. This CDR3 is CASSEKGGGDYNEQFF. The DNA for the CDR3 is TGCGCCAGCAGCGAAAAGGGCGGGGGGGACTACAATGAGCAGTTCTTC.

This clone has just one count. The V and J genes are TRBV28 and TRBJ1-2, with D possibly matching TRBD1 (6 bases). V gave up 5 bases and J gave up 7 bases, with 17 bases separating them. The CDR3 extends over 14 amino acids. Germline V gene lookup returns CDR1 MDHEN and CDR2 SYDVKM. The CDR3 nucleotides read TGTGCCAGCAGTCTAGGAAGACAGGATCGTGGCTACACCTTC. Translated, it gives CASSLGRQDRGYTF.

V gene TRBV5-8 combines with J gene TRBJ2-7, with 11 bases fitting TRBD1. The CDR3 extends over 15 amino acids. Trimming removed 2 bases from V and 4 bases from J; junction bases left unmatched: 5. CDR1 and CDR2 from the germline V gene are SGHTS and YDEGEE. CDR3 sequence: CASSFAGQGVYEQYF. CDR3 in DNA: TGTGCCAGCAGCTTCGCGGGACAGGGGGTTTACGAGCAGTACTTC.

This sequence joins TRBV19 and TRBJ1-2; 7 nucleotides align to TRBD1. The CDR3 is 14 amino acids. The V gene's germline CDR1 is LNHDA and CDR2 SQIVND (reference sequence). Unmatched junction bases numbered 3, after V lost 3 bases and J lost 2 bases. The CDR3 sequence: CASSMGQSNYGYTF. The CDR3 DNA reads TGTGCCAGTAGTATGGGACAGTCGAACTATGGCTACACCTTC.

This chain uses TRBV5-1 with TRBJ2-7; TRBD1 aligns across 8 bases. The germline V gene has CDR1 SGHRS and CDR2 YFSETQ. The length of the CDR3 is 14 residues. The V segment lost 1 base and the J segment 3 bases; nucleotides outside the gene matches: 3. CDR3 sequence: CASSLQGADYEQYF. The CDR3 DNA follows: TGCGCCAGCAGCTTGCAGGGGGCTGACTACGAGCAGTACTTC.

This clone was found once. This chain joins TRBV18 and TRBJ2-6; TRBD1 might be the D (6 bases). CDR1 KGHSH and CDR2 LQKENI come from the germline V gene. The V gene lost 5 bases and the J gene lost 0 bases, with 11 bases spanning the gap. The CDR3 totals 16 residues. CDR3 sequence reads: CASSSTGISGANVLTF. DNA of the CDR3: TGTGCCAGCTCATCTACAGGGATCTCTGGGGCCAACGTCCTGACTTTC.

This chain joins TRBV28 and TRBJ1-5, with 8 positions matching TRBD1. V lost 6 bases, J lost 4 bases, and 8 bases stayed unmatched. Germline CDR1 and CDR2: MDHEN and SYDVKM. The CDR3 contains 15 residues. CDR3 residues: CASRRQGSFNQPQHF. DNA for the CDR3: TGTGCCAGCAGGCGACAGGGGAGCTTTAATCAGCCCCAGCATTTT.

This clone was detected only a few times. The rearrangement links TRBV7-9 to TRBJ1-4, with a possible D match to TRBD1 (6 bases). The CDR3 is 15 residues long. The germline CDR1 and CDR2 sequences are SEHNR and FQNEAQ (reference sequence). The V end was cut by 5 bases, the J end by 5 bases, with 15 bases between. The CDR3 protein is CASSNPGHRNEKLFF. DNA for the CDR3: TGTGCCAGCAGCAATCCGGGACACCGGAATGAAAAACTGTTTTTT.

The chain is built from TRBV5-8 and TRBJ2-7, with a tentative D call TRBD1 (5 bases). Germline assignment: CDR1 SGHTS and CDR2 YDEGEE. V was cut by 1 base and J by 4 bases, with 9 bases left in between. CDR3 length equals 13 residues. CDR3 sequence: CASSLTGVYEQYF. The CDR3 DNA is TGTGCCAGCAGCTTGACAGGAGTTTACGAGCAGTACTTC.

This clone was counted a few times. The rearrangement uses TRBV5-1 and TRBJ2-4; D might be TRBD1 (6 bases). This CDR3 comprises 19 residues. Germline assignment: CDR1 SGHRS and CDR2 YFSETQ. The V end lost 0 bases, the J end lost 1 base, and 20 bases lay between the germline ends. CDR3 amino acids: CASSLEGVLVIGAKNIQYF. Written as DNA, the CDR3 is TGCGCCAGCAGCTTGGAGGGGGTCCTGGTGATCGGTGCCAAAAACATTCAGTACTTC.

V is TRBV19 and J is TRBJ1-2, with D possibly being TRBD1 (6 bases). The V end was cut by 5 bases, the J end by 4 bases, with 11 bases between. The CDR3 runs to 13 residues. Germline V gene data show CDR1 as LNHDA and CDR2 as SQIVND (reference sequence). CDR3 region: CASSATGFYGYTF. CDR3 in DNA: TGTGCCAGTAGTGCGACAGGCTTCTATGGCTACACCTTC.

The chain combines TRBV7-2 with TRBJ2-7; TRBD2 aligns across 9 bases. The CDR3 is made up of 16 amino acids. Looked up from germline, CDR1 is SGHTA and CDR2 is FQGNSA. Trimming cost V 2 bases and J 1 base; bases outside gene matches: 6. CDR3 nucleotides: TGTGCCAGCAGCTTAATGGGCGCGGGAGGGTCCTACGAGCAGTACTTC. Its protein product is CASSLMGAGGSYEQYF. Full variable domain (outside the CDR3, taken from reference TRBV7-2 and TRBJ2-7): GAGVSQSPSNKVTEKGKDVELRCDPISGHTALYWYRQSLGQGLEFLIYFQGNSAPDKSGLPSDRFSAERTGGSVSTLTIQRTQQEDSAVYLCASSLMGAGGSYEQYFGPGTRLTVT.

The chain recombines TRBV9 with TRBJ2-5, with 7 bases that match TRBD2. V gave up 2 bases and J gave up 5 bases; unmatched junction bases: 6. The CDR3 has 14 amino acids. The germline V gene has CDR1 SGDLS and CDR2 YYNGEE. For the CDR3, the DNA is TGTGCCAGCAGCGTCGGACTAGGTATGGAGACCCAGTACTTC. As protein: CASSVGLGMETQYF.

This rearrangement joins TRBV5-6 to TRBJ1-2, with a weak D call TRBD1 (5 bases). V lost 0 bases and J 3 bases, leaving 15 bases between the germline ends. Germline V gives CDR1 SGHDT, CDR2 YYEEEE. This CDR3 is 16 amino acids long. For the CDR3, the DNA is TGTGCCAGCAGCTTGGGATTGACCAGGGAACACTATGGCTACACCTTC. It encodes CASSLGLTREHYGYTF.

CDR3 DNA sequence: TGTGCCAGCAGTTTTCATCAGGGGGTGGGTGAGCAGTACTTC. Amino acid sequence: CASSFHQGVGEQYF. V gene TRBV28 combines with J gene TRBJ2-7; 7 bases fit TRBD1. CDR3 size: 14 residues. Trimming took 3 bases from V and 7 from J; bases not matched to a gene: 9. Germline V gene lookup returns CDR1 MDHEN and CDR2 SYDVKM.

The rearrangement links TRBV20-1 to TRBJ2-1; D may be TRBD1 (6 bases). Trimming removed 3 bases at V and 8 bases at J, with 17 bases between. There are 14 residues in the CDR3. The V gene's germline CDR1 is DFQATT and CDR2 SNEGSKA (reference sequence). CDR3 residues: CSASKIDRIDEQFF. CDR3 DNA sequence: TGCAGTGCTAGTAAAATAGACAGGATCGATGAGCAGTTCTTC.

The chain combines TRBV3-1 (or the pseudogene TRBV3-2) with TRBJ2-5; 11 bases fit TRBD2. The CDR3 runs to 16 residues. After removal of 4 bases from V and 4 bases from J, the junction contained 8 bases not matched to a gene. CDR1 is LGHDT and CDR2 is YNNKEL in the germline V gene (reference sequence). CDR3 DNA: TGTGCCAGCAGCCTAAGGGCAACTAGCGGGAGAGAGACCCAGTACTTC. Its protein is CASSLRATSGRETQYF.

The chain carries TRBV7-3 and TRBJ2-2; 8 bases map to TRBD2. V lost 8 bases, J lost 5 bases, and 7 bases stayed unmatched. Germline V gene sequence: CDR1 SGHTA, CDR2 FQGTGA. The CDR3 length is 14 residues. CDR3 region: CASLTSGETGELFF. The CDR3 nucleotides read TGTGCCAGCCTTACTAGCGGAGAAACCGGGGAGCTGTTTTTT.